The 24 T cell receptor beta chains below all came from one sample that was sequenced in a study of shared clonotypes between healthy human individuals. TCRdb keeps only in-frame clones here, not all; method: immunoSEQ multiplex PCR. In the table there are some 2,500,000 clones, 85% to 95% of which are singletons. The sample taken for sequencing was naive CD4+ T cells from PBMCs. The subset here: CD45RA+ positively selected. All receptors come from a man aged 18 to 29 in good health. Some clones in this sample may be carry-over from other donors' samples.

The chain uses TRBV29-1 and TRBJ2-2, with D uncertain. With 5 bases removed from V and 6 bases from J, the gap between germline ends came to 13 bases. Germline-derived CDR1 and CDR2 are SQVTM and ANQGSEA. The CDR3 extends over 13 amino acids. The CDR3 bases are TGCAGCGTTACAAGATCCCTGGCCGGGGAGCTGTTTTTT. This encodes CSVTRSLAGELFF.

The V gene is TRBV19, the J gene TRBJ2-5; TRBD2 aligns across 14 bases. Germline V gene sequence: CDR1 LNHDA, CDR2 SQIVND (reference sequence). This CDR3 spans 15 amino acids. The V segment lost 9 bases and the J segment 5 bases; nucleotides outside the gene matches: 8. CDR3 loop: CASGLAGGFRETQYF. Here the CDR3 DNA reads TGTGCCAGCGGACTAGCGGGAGGATTTCGGGAGACCCAGTACTTC.

A word on this clone: This sample includes further DNA sequences coding for the same CDR3. This chain connects TRBV9 to TRBJ2-3; 8 bases fit TRBD2. CDR3 length: 15 residues. The ends lost 0 bases at V and 3 bases at J; junction bases unmatched: 3. Looked up from germline, CDR1 is SGDLS and CDR2 is YYNGEE. The CDR3 DNA reads as TGTGCCAGCAGCGTAGAGGCGGGAGGAACAGATACGCAGTATTTT. It codes for CASSVEAGGTDTQYF. The full variable domain, completed using reference TRBV9 and TRBJ2-3, is DSGVTQTPKHLITATGQRVTLRCSPRSGDLSVYWYQQSLDQGLQFLIQYYNGEERAKGNILERFSAQQFPDLHSELNLSSLELGDSALYFCASSVEAGGTDTQYFGPGTRLTVL.

The J gene is TRBJ2-7, the V gene TRBV4-2; TRBD2 agrees at 7 bases. V trimming: 4 bases; J trimming: 2 bases; junction bases outside the gene matches: 11. Germline V gene data show CDR1 as LGHNA and CDR2 as YNFKEQ. The CDR3 totals 16 residues. The CDR3 nucleotides are TGTGCCAGCAGCCGAGAATCCCTAGCGGACCCCTACGAGCAGTACTTC. It is translated as CASSRESLADPYEQYF.

Comments on this clone: This CDR3 is also generated by other DNA sequences in the sample. The chain is built from TRBV19 and TRBJ2-7, with 7 bases fitting TRBD1. Germline loops: CDR1 LNHDA, CDR2 SQIVND (reference sequence). Unmatched junction bases numbered 6, after V lost 5 bases and J lost 2 bases. The length of the CDR3 is 14 residues. The CDR3 loop reads CASSPRTGTYEQYF. Written as DNA, the CDR3 is TGTGCCAGTAGTCCTCGGACAGGTACCTACGAGCAGTACTTC. Looking up the rest from reference TRBV19 and TRBJ2-7 gives the full variable domain: DGGITQSPKYLFRKEGQNVTLSCEQNLNHDAMYWYRQDPGQGLRLIYYSQIVNDFQKGDIAEGYSVSREKKESFPLTVTSAQKNPTAFYLCASSPRTGTYEQYFGPGTRLTVT.

A word on this clone: In the same sample, other DNA sequences code for this CDR3. This chain links TRBV2 with TRBJ2-7; TRBD1 agrees at 7 bases. The V gene end was trimmed by 2 bases and the J gene end by 2 bases; junction bases not matched to a gene: 3. CDR1 and CDR2 from the germline V gene are SNHLY and FYNNEI. This CDR3 has 14 amino acids. The CDR3 region has the DNA TGTGCCAGCAGTGAACAGGGACAGACCTACGAGCAGTACTTC. It translates to CASSEQGQTYEQYF.

The sample holds one count of this clone. The V gene is TRBV27, the J gene TRBJ1-5; TRBD1 is a possible D gene (6 bases). Germline V gene lookup returns CDR1 MNHEY and CDR2 SMNVEV (reference sequence). Trimming stripped 5 bases from V and 2 bases from J, with 16 bases between. CDR3 length equals 16 residues. CDR3 DNA: TGTGCCAGCAGTCCAACCGGGGGGGGCGGCAATCAGCCCCAGCATTTT. Translating it yields CASSPTGGGGNQPQHF.

The chain combines TRBV19 with TRBJ2-7, with 10 bases fitting TRBD1. The CDR3 length is 15 residues. Germline CDR1 is LNHDA and CDR2 is SQIVND (reference sequence). The trim removed 0 bases at V and 5 bases at J, leaving 4 bases unmatched. CDR3 in amino acids: CASSIEGTGVHEQYF. The CDR3 nucleotides read TGTGCCAGTAGTATAGAGGGGACAGGGGTTCACGAGCAGTACTTC.

The genes are TRBV6-1 and TRBJ2-6; D may match TRBD1 or TRBD2 (5 bases each). The V and J ends lost 4 bases and 2 bases respectively, with 18 bases between them. Germline V lookup: CDR1 MNHNS, CDR2 SASEGT. The CDR3 covers 18 residues. The CDR3 loop reads CASSVRGAAGPGANVLTF. Here the CDR3 DNA reads TGTGCCAGCAGTGTTCGGGGCGCCGCCGGCCCTGGGGCCAACGTCCTGACTTTC.

The chain links TRBV4-1 to TRBJ2-3; 10 bases fit TRBD2. The CDR3 runs 15 residues. Germline V gives CDR1 MGHRA, CDR2 YSYEKL. Germline trimming cut 4 bases from V and 4 bases from J; bases unmatched to any gene: 5. The CDR3, as DNA: TGCGCCAGCAGCCCCGGGACTAGCGATTCAGATACGCAGTATTTT. Translation: CASSPGTSDSDTQYF.

V and J are TRBV25-1 and TRBJ1-1, with D possibly TRBD1 on 5 matching bases. The CDR3 loop spans 12 amino acids. V lost 2 bases and J lost 10, with 11 bases in between. Looked up from germline, CDR1 is MGHDK and CDR2 is SYGVNS. The CDR3 DNA sequence: TGTGCCAGCAGTGAACAGGGCGGAAGAGCTTTCTTT. Protein sequence: CASSEQGGRAFF.

J is TRBJ1-2 and V is TRBV28; a possible D gene is TRBD1 (5 bases). This CDR3 has 14 residues. Germline lookup yields CDR1 MDHEN and CDR2 SYDVKM. With 8 bases removed from V and 5 bases from J, the gap between germline ends came to 18 bases. The CDR3 nucleotides read TGTGCCAGCTCCAATCCAGGGACTGATTATGGCTACACCTTC. It translates to CASSNPGTDYGYTF.

The rearrangement joins TRBV9 to TRBJ1-2; D unresolved. This CDR3 has 14 residues. CDR1 and CDR2 from the germline V gene are SGDLS and YYNGEE. The V and J ends lost 3 bases and 0 bases respectively, with 9 bases between them. In DNA form, the CDR3 reads TGTGCCAGCAGCGCTCTCCAAGCTAACTATGGCTACACCTTC. Translation gives CASSALQANYGYTF.

The chain combines TRBV5-1 with TRBJ2-7, with a tentative D call TRBD1 (5 bases). The V gene lost 3 bases and the J gene lost 0 bases, with 13 bases spanning the gap. There are 15 residues in the CDR3. Germline CDR1 SGHRS, CDR2 YFSETQ. The chain's CDR3 is CASSWTQMSSYEQYF. The CDR3 bases are TGCGCCAGCAGCTGGACACAAATGAGCTCCTACGAGCAGTACTTC.

The gene calls are TRBV29-1 and TRBJ1-1, with a tentative D call TRBD1 (5 bases). The CDR3 has 14 residues. Germline assignment: CDR1 SQVTM and CDR2 ANQGSEA. Trimming stripped 5 bases from V and 3 bases from J, with 16 bases between. CDR3 nucleotide sequence: TGCAGCGTTTTGGGACGCGTCGGGGACACTGAAGCTTTCTTT. Amino acids: CSVLGRVGDTEAFF.

V is TRBV7-9 and J is TRBJ2-3, with TRBD2 matching 9 bases. The V segment lost 5 bases and the J segment 0 bases; nucleotides outside the gene matches: 3. The CDR3 is made up of 15 amino acids. Germline V lookup: CDR1 SEHNR, CDR2 FQNEAQ (reference sequence). CDR3 sequence (DNA): TGTGCCAGCAGCATAACTAGCGGGAGCACAGATACGCAGTATTTT. Its protein product is CASSITSGSTDTQYF. The variable domain in full, with the rest retrieved from reference TRBV7-9 and TRBJ2-3, is DTGVSQNPRHKITKRGQNVTFRCDPISEHNRLYWYRQTLGQGPEFLTYFQNEAQLEKSRLLSDRFSAERPKGSFSTLEIQRTEQGDSAMYLCASSITSGSTDTQYFGPGTRLTVL.

The chain is built from TRBV18 and TRBJ1-3, with D possibly TRBD1 on 6 matching bases. The CDR3 is made up of 15 amino acids. Germline CDR1 and CDR2: KGHSH and LQKENI. Trimming left V 4 bases short and J 4 bases short, with 14 bases between. CDR3 nucleotide sequence: TGTGCCAGCTCACGTACCGGGACACCAGGAAACACCATATATTTT. Translation: CASSRTGTPGNTIYF.

This clone was counted once. This rearrangement joins TRBV19 to TRBJ2-1; tentative D call: TRBD2 (5 bases). Germline V gene lookup returns CDR1 LNHDA and CDR2 SQIVND (reference sequence). Between the trimmed V and J ends, which lost 6 bases and 0 bases, there was a span of 12 bases. This CDR3 comprises 15 residues. The CDR3 coding sequence is TGTGCCAGTAGACGACTGGGGAGCTCCTACAATGAGCAGTTCTTC. Its protein is CASRRLGSSYNEQFF.

This rearrangement joins TRBV9 to TRBJ2-2; the match to TRBD2 covers 9 bases. The germline V gene has CDR1 SGDLS and CDR2 YYNGEE. The length of the CDR3 is 16 residues. Unmatched junction bases numbered 7, after V lost 4 bases and J lost 3 bases. For the CDR3, the DNA is TGTGCCAGCAGCCTTCCTAGCGGGATGTACACCGGGGAGCTGTTTTTT. It codes for CASSLPSGMYTGELFF.

The chain carries TRBV4-3 and TRBJ2-1, with 7 bases lining up with TRBD2. After removal of 0 bases from V and 2 bases from J, the junction contained 4 bases not matched to a gene. The germline gives CDR1 LGHNA, CDR2 YSLEER. The CDR3 is 16 residues long. In DNA, the CDR3 is TGCGCCAGCAGCCAAGATTCAAGCGGGGCCTACAATGAGCAGTTCTTC. The encoded protein is CASSQDSSGAYNEQFF.

The J gene is TRBJ1-1, the V gene TRBV6-6; no clear D gene. The CDR3 is 15 residues long. Trimming took 5 bases from V and 1 from J, leaving 14 bases between them. In germline, CDR1 is MNHNY, CDR2 SVGAGI (reference sequence). The DNA for the CDR3 is TGTGCCAGCAGTCACAAATGGACCCAGAACACTGAAGCTTTCTTT. Protein: CASSHKWTQNTEAFF.

V and J are TRBV28 and TRBJ2-7; perhaps D is TRBD1 or TRBD2 (6 bases each). This CDR3 contains 14 residues. The ends were cut back, 2 bases at V and 3 bases at J, with 11 bases in the middle. CDR1 MDHEN and CDR2 SYDVKM come from the germline V gene. In nucleotides, the CDR3 is TGTGCCAGCAGTTTAGGGGGGCGAATCTACGAGCAGTACTTC. Its translation: CASSLGGRIYEQYF.

The V and J genes are TRBV6-1 and TRBJ2-7; D gene uncertain. The germline gives CDR1 MNHNS, CDR2 SASEGT. The CDR3 is 13 residues long. Trimming stripped 4 bases from V and 3 bases from J, with 10 bases between. The DNA of the CDR3 is TGTGCCAGCAGTGTGCGAACCAACTACGAGCAGTACTTC. Its protein product is CASSVRTNYEQYF.

This clone was seen a single time. The CDR3 spells CASSLRPDRGWGQPQHF. The CDR3 coding sequence is TGTGCCAGCAGCTTACGCCCGGACCGCGGATGGGGTCAGCCCCAGCATTTT. The chain combines TRBV11-2 with TRBJ1-5, with unresolved D. Germline V lookup: CDR1 SGHAT, CDR2 FQNNGV. V gave up 2 bases and J gave up 6 bases, with 20 bases separating them. This CDR3 contains 17 residues.